The sequence of this T cell receptor beta chain was determined in a study of CD8 T cells in ankylosing spondylitis. General study results and limits: It appeared that ankylosing spondylitis blood was characterized by a TCR beta motif of several highly homologous variants. The authors reported significant enrichment of disease-linked clones in matched ankylosing spondylitis synovial fluid.

Per the germline V gene, CDR1 is SGHRS and CDR2 is YFSETQ. This CDR3 is 14 amino acids long. The junction had 10 bases not matched to a gene; V was cut back by 4 bases and J by 10 bases. This clonotype was seen repeatedly, ten times or more. Antigen: not known. TCRdb independently ran MiXCR on the 5' RACE reads; one entry per CDR3 protein. This sample has 700,000 to 850,000 distinct CDR3 sequences, with 12% found just once. This sequence joins TRBV5-1 and TRBJ2-1, with 8 positions matching TRBD1. This receptor was obtained from a male donor with ankylosing spondylitis. The sequenced material came from blood, either unsorted or a sorted T cell fraction (not recorded which). The CDR3 spells CASSRGSGGREQFF. Written as DNA, the CDR3 is TGCGCCAGCAGCCGGGGTTCAGGGGGCAGGGAGCAGTTCTTC.